This T cell receptor beta chain appears in the sequencing data of a study of monozygotic twins with inflammatory bowel disease. The CDR3 spans 15 residues. Germline CDR1 and CDR2: SEHNR and FQNEAQ (reference sequence). The UMIs contained a 6-nucleotide sample barcode. They were added by template switching during cDNA synthesis. Reprocessing the 5' RACE reads, TCRdb reports a single entry for every CDR3 protein and omits DNA. The listing records more than 75,000 distinct CDR3 sequences. The gene calls are TRBV7-9 and TRBJ2-1; TCRdb selects TRBD1, and the lack of DNA leaves this call unchecked. The sequencing input was blood. The TCR comes from a human donor with ulcerative colitis or Crohn's disease, or a healthy co-twin of an affected twin (not recorded which). CDR3 sequence reads: CASSLGGAKPNEQFF. Supplemented by reference TRBV7-9 and TRBJ2-1, the full variable domain reads DTGVSQNPRHKITKRGQNVTFRCDPISEHNRLYWYRQTLGQGPEFLTYFQNEAQLEKSRLLSDRFSAERPKGSFSTLEIQRTEQGDSAMYLCASSLGGAKPNEQFFGPGTRLTVL.